The present T cell receptor (beta chain) was sequenced within a study of naive and memory T cell subsets. Study results and caveats: This RNA-based method may be sensitive to activation-related transcript changes.

This clonotype occurred a few times. The antigen is not known. A UMI-containing oligonucleotide was joined by 3' ligation to the TCR cDNA template. RNA was extracted from 2.5 to 3 ml of whole blood of healthy adults. Cells were not sorted; total RNA input targeted roughly 1 to 1000 ng. V was pared by 6 bases and J by 4 bases, with 12 bases of the junction left unmatched. The length of the CDR3 is 16 residues. CDR1 is MNHNS, CDR2 SASEGT, per germline. Four PCR rounds used nested alpha and beta constant region primers plus the SP2 primer. For blood and skin samples, reverse transcription used TCR alpha and beta constant primers. One entry per CDR3 protein results from TCRdb running MiXCR on the 5' RACE reads. The data hold roughly 56,000 distinct CDR3 sequences, with about 7.2% observed a single time.

The sequence was collected from a male donor in good health. The chain combines TRBV6-1 with TRBJ2-5; 9 positions match TRBD2. CDR3 nucleotide sequence: TGTGCCAGCAGCCCCCCCCGCGGGGGGGTTGGAGAGACCCAGTACTTC. Protein product: CASSPPRGGVGETQYF.